Below are 27 T cell receptor beta chains sequenced from a single sample in a study of blood T cell repertoires in COVID-19. Sequenced by immunoSEQ multiplex PCR; TCRdb stores in-frame clones only, minus some. The sample gives 300,000 or so clones, just under 90% of which show up once; over 3.5% is in the top ten. Sequencing was performed on peripheral blood. Receptors were obtained from a woman between 35 and 50 years old with acute or convalescent COVID-19.

This clone has only one observation. The DNA is omitted, as the CDR3 cannot be located on it reliably, and the CDR3 follows TCRdb's listing. The chain recombines TRBV7-2 with TRBJ2-5; TRBD1 reflects the table's D call only, with no check against the DNA. Per the germline V gene, CDR1 is SGHTA and CDR2 is FQGNSA. Both ends counted, the CDR3 spans 16 residues. The chain's CDR3 is CASSRFWPRNQETQYF.

The J gene is TRBJ1-2, the V gene TRBV6-5; TRBD1 might be the D (5 bases). Germline V gene lookup returns CDR1 MNHEY and CDR2 SVGAGI. The V end lost 5 bases, the J end lost 4 bases, and 17 bases lay between the germline ends. CDR3 length: 15 residues. The CDR3 DNA reads as TGTGCCAGCAGTCCTCGGGCCATCGGGGGCTATGGCTACACCTTC. Its translation is CASSPRAIGGYGYTF.

A few counts support this clone. The identical CDR3 is also encoded by other nucleotide sequences in the sample. This chain links TRBV10-3 with TRBJ1-2, with D possibly matching TRBD1 (6 bases). The germline CDR1 and CDR2 sequences are ENHRY and SYGVKD. Trimming took off 8 bases at V and 4 bases at J, with 14 bases between the two ends. The CDR3 has 13 residues. The CDR3 region is CAISERGFYGYTF. The CDR3 nucleotides are TGTGCCATCTCCGAGAGGGGGTTCTATGGCTACACCTTC.

The rearrangement links TRBV21-1 to TRBJ2-7; TRBD2, as called in the table, went unchecked against the DNA. TRBV21-1 represents a pseudogene. The CDR3 sequence is 15 residues long. The CDR3 loop is CASSKDEGGEYEQYV. DNA for the CDR3: TGTGCCAGCAGCAAAGATGAAGGGGGGGAATACGAGCAGTACGTC.

J is TRBJ2-3 and V is TRBV30; D is undetermined. With 4 bases removed from V and 0 bases from J, the gap between germline ends came to 11 bases. The CDR3 runs to 14 residues. Germline lookup yields CDR1 GTSNPN and CDR2 SVGIG (reference sequence). CDR3 amino acids: CAWKEIVSTDTQYF. CDR3 DNA: TGTGCCTGGAAGGAGATAGTTAGCACAGATACGCAGTATTTT.

J is TRBJ2-5 and V is TRBV2; 7 nucleotides line up with TRBD2. The CDR3 is 15 residues long. Germline loops: CDR1 SNHLY, CDR2 FYNNEI. V gave up 6 bases and J gave up 1 base; unmatched junction bases: 8. The CDR3 bases are TGTGCCAGCAGGAGGGTCCTAGCGGCCCAAGAGACCCAGTACTTC. It translates to CASRRVLAAQETQYF.

As DNA, the CDR3 is TGCGCCAGCAGCTTGGGACGGAGCACGGGATCGGAGACCCAGTACTTC. This encodes CASSLGRSTGSETQYF. This rearrangement joins TRBV5-1 to TRBJ2-5; D possibly corresponds to TRBD2 (5 bases). With 0 bases removed from V and 5 bases from J, the gap between germline ends came to 17 bases. The germline V gene encodes CDR1 SGHRS and CDR2 YFSETQ. The CDR3 sequence is 16 residues long.

The V call is TRBV5-4, the J call TRBJ1-2, with TRBD1 identical over 8 bases. CDR1 and CDR2 (germline): SGHNT, YYREEE (reference sequence). This CDR3 contains 15 residues. V lost 3 bases to trimming and J lost 7 bases; unmatched junction nucleotides: 11. CDR3 amino acids: CASSSQGAVLGGYTF. The CDR3 nucleotides read TGTGCCAGCAGCTCCCAGGGGGCTGTGTTGGGTGGCTACACCTTC.

This chain joins TRBV1 and TRBJ1-1; the table gives TRBD1 as D, unverified against the DNA. TRBV1 is an annotated pseudogene. This CDR3 has 16 amino acids. Written as DNA, the CDR3 is TGCACCAGCAGCCAGGAATACGGGACAGGGGGAGTTGAAGCTTTCTTT. The encoded protein is CTSSQEYGTGGVEAFF.

This chain uses TRBV7-6 with TRBJ1-6, with 10 bases that match TRBD1. Germline CDR1 reads SGHVS; CDR2 reads FNYEAQ. The V segment lost 5 bases and the J segment 0 bases; nucleotides outside the gene matches: 4. The CDR3 spans 17 residues. CDR3 sequence: CASSQGQGSSYNSPLHF. The CDR3 DNA follows: TGTGCCAGCAGCCAGGGACAGGGGAGCTCCTATAATTCACCCCTCCACTTT.

The chain's CDR3 is CASGLILKSTADTQYF. DNA for the CDR3: TGTGCTAGTGGTTTGATACTTAAGTCCACCGCAGATACGCAGTATTTT. The gene calls are TRBV12-5 and TRBJ2-3; D uncertain. The length of the CDR3 is 16 residues. Germline values: CDR1 LGHNT, CDR2 FRNRAP. V shed 2 bases and J shed 4 bases, with 16 bases lying between them.

The chain uses TRBV10-2 and TRBJ1-2, with a tentative D call TRBD1 (5 bases). The CDR3 spans 15 residues. The germline V gene has CDR1 WSHSY and CDR2 SAAADI. Trimming removed 0 bases at V and 5 bases at J, with 13 bases between. The CDR3 loop reads CASSESLTPGYGYTF. CDR3 sequence (DNA): TGCGCCAGCAGTGAGTCGTTGACACCAGGGTATGGCTACACCTTC.

V and J are TRBV7-9 and TRBJ2-3; D gene ambiguous. Germline CDR1 reads SEHNR; CDR2 reads FQNEAQ (reference sequence). This CDR3 is built from 16 residues. Trimming removed 5 bases from V and 1 base from J, with 16 bases in between. The CDR3, as DNA: TGTGCCAGCAGCCTACCCCGCCTGGTTGGCACAGATACGCAGTATTTT. Its protein is CASSLPRLVGTDTQYF.

In this sample, this clone turned up a few times. The J gene is TRBJ2-2, the V gene TRBV6-1; 9 nucleotides match TRBD1. Germline CDR1 and CDR2: MNHNS and SASEGT. With 1 base clipped from V and 6 bases from J, the junction kept 0 bases outside the gene matches. CDR3 length: 14 amino acids. CDR3 nucleotides: TGTGCCAGCAGTGAAGGGACAGGGGCCGGGGAGCTGTTTTTT. Residues: CASSEGTGAGELFF.

This chain uses TRBV18 with TRBJ1-1, with D possibly being TRBD1 (5 bases). Germline CDR1 reads KGHSH; CDR2 reads LQKENI. The CDR3 has 13 residues. Trimming pared 8 bases from V and 0 bases from J, leaving 10 bases between. DNA for the CDR3: TGTGCCAGCGTACAGGATATGAACACTGAAGCTTTCTTT. This translates into CASVQDMNTEAFF.

This chain uses TRBV5-8 with TRBJ1-5; D is possibly TRBD1 (5 bases). Trimming cost V 2 bases and J 7 bases, with 10 bases left between them. The CDR3 extends over 13 amino acids. The germline V gene encodes CDR1 SGHTS and CDR2 YDEGEE. Here the CDR3 DNA reads TGTGCCAGCAGCTTCGAAAGGGGACAGCCCCAGCATTTT. It specifies CASSFERGQPQHF.

This clone was seen a handful of times. The chain uses TRBV10-1 and TRBJ1-5; 7 bases match TRBD1. From germline, CDR1 is WNHNN and CDR2 SYGVQD (reference sequence). The CDR3 has 13 amino acids. Unmatched junction bases numbered 2, after V lost 7 bases and J lost 2 bases. The CDR3 sequence: CASNGTGNQPQHF. For the CDR3, the DNA is TGCGCCAGCAATGGGACAGGCAATCAGCCCCAGCATTTT.

The V gene is TRBV6-2 or TRBV6-3, the J gene TRBJ2-2; TRBD2 might be the D (6 bases). Trimming left V 2 bases short and J 7 bases short, with 8 bases between. Germline V gene sequence: CDR1 MNHEY, CDR2 SVGEGT. The CDR3 is 13 residues long. Here the CDR3 reads CASSYPGLGELFF. CDR3 nucleotide sequence: TGTGCCAGCAGTTACCCGGGACTCGGGGAGCTGTTTTTT.

The genes are TRBV18 and TRBJ1-5; 9 bases agree with TRBD1. CDR1 KGHSH and CDR2 LQKENI come from the germline V gene. V trimming: 4 bases; J trimming: 8 bases; junction bases outside the gene matches: 6. The CDR3 runs to 14 residues. The CDR3 DNA is TGTGCCAGCTCACTTAAGACAGGGGGGGAGCCCCAGCATTTT. It encodes CASSLKTGGEPQHF.

The V call is TRBV6-5, the J call TRBJ2-5; TRBD2 matches at 10 bases. The CDR3 has 16 residues. CDR1 is MNHEY and CDR2 is SVGAGI in the germline V gene. J was trimmed by 7 bases and V by 6 bases; bases with no gene match: 14. The CDR3 bases are TGTGCCAGCAGCTACGCTAGCGGGGGCCCCGGGCGGACCCAGTACTTC. Translating it yields CASSYASGGPGRTQYF.

The V and J genes are TRBV5-6 and TRBJ1-1; perhaps TRBD1 as D (5 bases). V was shortened by 1 base and J by 3 bases, with 10 bases between the two germline ends. CDR3 length: 14 amino acids. Germline V gives CDR1 SGHDT, CDR2 YYEEEE. CDR3 sequence reads: CASSLISRDTEAFF. The DNA for the CDR3 is TGTGCCAGCAGCTTGATTTCCAGGGACACTGAAGCTTTCTTT.

The gene calls are TRBV28 and TRBJ1-2; D gene ambiguous. V lost 1 base and J lost 6, with 12 bases in between. The CDR3 sequence is 14 residues long. Germline V CDR1 and CDR2: MDHEN, SYDVKM. The CDR3 loop reads CASSLFQEGHGYTF. In DNA, the CDR3 is TGTGCCAGCAGTTTATTCCAGGAGGGCCATGGCTACACCTTC.

The J gene is TRBJ2-5, the V gene TRBV6-5; TRBD1 is a possible D gene (7 bases). CDR1 is MNHEY and CDR2 is SVGAGI in the germline V gene. The V end lost 2 bases, the J end lost 7 bases, and 17 bases lay between the germline ends. CDR3 length equals 15 residues. The CDR3 reads CASSYSPQGGRTQYF. The CDR3 nucleotides read TGTGCCAGCAGTTACAGCCCTCAGGGGGGAAGGACCCAGTACTTC.

The chain links TRBV7-9 to TRBJ1-1; D is possibly TRBD1 (5 bases). The CDR3 length is 14 residues. Germline CDR1 reads SEHNR; CDR2 reads FQNEAQ (reference sequence). The ends were cut back, 3 bases at V and 2 bases at J, with 10 bases in the middle. This CDR3 reads CASSLGQVNTEAFF. The CDR3 nucleotides read TGTGCCAGCAGCTTGGGGCAGGTCAACACTGAAGCTTTCTTT. Looking up the rest from reference TRBV7-9 and TRBJ1-1 gives the full variable domain: DTGVSQNPRHKITKRGQNVTFRCDPISEHNRLYWYRQTLGQGPEFLTYFQNEAQLEKSRLLSDRFSAERPKGSFSTLEIQRTEQGDSAMYLCASSLGQVNTEAFFGQGTRLTVV.

Concerning this clone itself: Other DNA sequences of this sample code for an identical CDR3. This rearrangement joins TRBV20-1 to TRBJ1-6, with a weak D call TRBD1 (6 bases). V shed 3 bases and J shed 3 bases, with 9 bases lying between them. This CDR3 region has 14 residues. CDR1 and CDR2 (germline): DFQATT, SNEGSKA (reference sequence). CDR3 DNA sequence: TGCAGTGCTAGTTCACAGGGCTATAATTCACCCCTCCACTTT. It yields the protein CSASSQGYNSPLHF.

The rearrangement uses TRBV18 and TRBJ2-4; D is undetermined. This CDR3 has 15 amino acids. CDR1 KGHSH and CDR2 LQKENI come from the germline V gene. V shed 0 bases and J shed 1 base, with 7 bases lying between them. The CDR3 nucleotides read TGTGCCAGCTCACCACCTTCTTCCGCCAAAAACATTCAGTACTTC. This encodes CASSPPSSAKNIQYF.

The rearrangement joins TRBV6-5 to TRBJ2-3; D not certain. V was clipped by 2 bases and J by 1 base, with 7 bases between them. The germline V gene has CDR1 MNHEY and CDR2 SVGAGI. This CDR3 contains 14 residues. The chain's CDR3 is CASSYRAGTDTQYF. CDR3 coding DNA: TGTGCCAGCAGTTACCGAGCTGGCACAGATACGCAGTATTTT.